These T cell receptor beta chains were read from a single sample in a study of CD8+ T cells in alopecia areata. Profiled with immunoSEQ multiplex PCR; TCRdb holds only in-frame clones, not every one. This sample yields about 200,000 clones, of which 58% are seen a single time; 5.5% belongs to the top ten. The specimen was CD4+ T cells sorted from blood, collected at week 24, from a patient treated with tofacitinib. Receptors originate from a human donor with alopecia areata. Both conserved end residues are part of each CDR3. Fields, in order: V gene, J gene, CDR3 protein.

V gene: TRBV2
J gene: TRBJ2-3
CDR3 protein: CASSETRLAGPDTQYF

V gene: TRBV28
J gene: TRBJ2-7
CDR3 protein: CASRKAGTTSYEQYF

V gene: TRBV7-3
J gene: TRBJ2-1
CDR3 protein: CASSLRGASYNEQFF

V gene: TRBV5-1
J gene: TRBJ2-2
CDR3 protein: CASSLSLADTGELFF

V gene: TRBV7-2
J gene: TRBJ2-7
CDR3 protein: CASSRTGDRSYEQYF

V gene: TRBV7-8
J gene: TRBJ2-3
CDR3 protein: CASSLGRGQRTDTQYF

V gene: TRBV5-1
J gene: TRBJ2-3
CDR3 protein: CASSLEEDTQYF

V gene: TRBV6-5
J gene: TRBJ2-7
CDR3 protein: CASSSTSGYEQYF

V gene: TRBV29-1
J gene: TRBJ1-5
CDR3 protein: CSVGPNQPQHF

V gene: TRBV5-4
J gene: TRBJ2-1
CDR3 protein: CASSLPSGADNEQFF

V gene: TRBV5-1
J gene: TRBJ2-7
CDR3 protein: CASSNQKGTSGVYEQYF

V gene: TRBV15
J gene: TRBJ2-1
CDR3 protein: CATSRDLSKQFF

V gene: TRBV9
J gene: TRBJ2-5
CDR3 protein: CASNGTSSGKQETQYF

V gene: TRBV5-1
J gene: TRBJ2-6
CDR3 protein: CASSLLEASGANVLTF

V gene: TRBV9
J gene: TRBJ1-4
CDR3 protein: CASSVRTGGREKLFF

V gene: TRBV19
J gene: TRBJ1-1
CDR3 protein: CASTPTGARAETLNTEAFF

V gene: TRBV11-3
J gene: TRBJ2-5
CDR3 protein: CASSLDRAETQYF

V gene: TRBV7-9
J gene: TRBJ2-5
CDR3 protein: CASSSGDLIEETQYF

V gene: TRBV25-1
J gene: TRBJ2-7
CDR3 protein: CASSGTESYEQYF

V gene: TRBV2
J gene: TRBJ1-1
CDR3 protein: CASSEEGGTEAFF

V gene: TRBV5-4
J gene: TRBJ2-2
CDR3 protein: CASSSGLAGPGELFF

V gene: TRBV30
J gene: TRBJ1-2
CDR3 protein: CAWSRAGYNYGYTF

V gene: TRBV2
J gene: TRBJ2-5
CDR3 protein: CASNTGLLQETQYF

V gene: TRBV30
J gene: TRBJ1-5
CDR3 protein: CAWNGQGDQPQHF

V gene: TRBV9
J gene: TRBJ2-1
CDR3 protein: CASSVDPVLADEQFF

V gene: TRBV11-2
J gene: TRBJ2-1
CDR3 protein: CASSLERGTHNEQFF

V gene: TRBV27
J gene: TRBJ1-5
CDR3 protein: CASSLRHGQPQHF

V gene: TRBV5-4
J gene: TRBJ1-4
CDR3 protein: CASSETGQGPEKLFF

V gene: TRBV7-9
J gene: TRBJ1-1
CDR3 protein: CASSLGYDTEAFF

V gene: TRBV7-9
J gene: TRBJ2-7
CDR3 protein: CASSLAGLSDEQYF

V gene: TRBV9
J gene: TRBJ2-7
CDR3 protein: CASSARAGEDDEQYF

V gene: TRBV7-2
J gene: TRBJ1-2
CDR3 protein: CASSLALGGQGGGYTF

V gene: TRBV18
J gene: TRBJ2-7
CDR3 protein: CASSPWREIDEQYF

V gene: TRBV5-1
J gene: TRBJ2-3
CDR3 protein: CASSRNNPSTDTQYF

V gene: TRBV29-1
J gene: TRBJ2-4
CDR3 protein: CSARGQGANIQYF

V gene: TRBV4-2
J gene: TRBJ2-1
CDR3 protein: CASSQDLAGYNEQFF

V gene: TRBV4-1
J gene: TRBJ2-3
CDR3 protein: CASSQDRSGGWEDTQYF

V gene: TRBV5-1
J gene: TRBJ2-7
CDR3 protein: CASSPYTGGEQYF

V gene: TRBV7-9
J gene: TRBJ1-5
CDR3 protein: CASSLGTGTYQPQHF

V gene: TRBV18
J gene: TRBJ1-1
CDR3 protein: CASSPPASGLNTEAFF

V gene: TRBV30
J gene: TRBJ1-2
CDR3 protein: CAWSVQGAGGYTF

V gene: TRBV15
J gene: TRBJ2-2
CDR3 protein: CATSGRTGTGELFF

V gene: TRBV5-4
J gene: TRBJ1-2
CDR3 protein: CASNHQGRLYGYTF

V gene: TRBV7-2
J gene: TRBJ2-7
CDR3 protein: CASSLSYEQYF

V gene: TRBV7-6
J gene: TRBJ1-1
CDR3 protein: CASSRDREGKAFF

V gene: TRBV29-1
J gene: TRBJ2-5
CDR3 protein: CSAGASGGSKETQYF

V gene: TRBV20-1
J gene: TRBJ2-1
CDR3 protein: CSARPYNEQFF

V gene: TRBV5-1
J gene: TRBJ1-4
CDR3 protein: CASSFGPIANEKLFF

V gene: TRBV7-8
J gene: TRBJ2-7
CDR3 protein: CASSLLRDGPYEQYF

V gene: TRBV29-1
J gene: TRBJ1-4
CDR3 protein: CSASGFPNEKLFF

V gene: TRBV19
J gene: TRBJ2-1
CDR3 protein: CASTQAGYEQFF

V gene: TRBV4-1
J gene: TRBJ1-2
CDR3 protein: CASSHPWLTGRSYGYTF